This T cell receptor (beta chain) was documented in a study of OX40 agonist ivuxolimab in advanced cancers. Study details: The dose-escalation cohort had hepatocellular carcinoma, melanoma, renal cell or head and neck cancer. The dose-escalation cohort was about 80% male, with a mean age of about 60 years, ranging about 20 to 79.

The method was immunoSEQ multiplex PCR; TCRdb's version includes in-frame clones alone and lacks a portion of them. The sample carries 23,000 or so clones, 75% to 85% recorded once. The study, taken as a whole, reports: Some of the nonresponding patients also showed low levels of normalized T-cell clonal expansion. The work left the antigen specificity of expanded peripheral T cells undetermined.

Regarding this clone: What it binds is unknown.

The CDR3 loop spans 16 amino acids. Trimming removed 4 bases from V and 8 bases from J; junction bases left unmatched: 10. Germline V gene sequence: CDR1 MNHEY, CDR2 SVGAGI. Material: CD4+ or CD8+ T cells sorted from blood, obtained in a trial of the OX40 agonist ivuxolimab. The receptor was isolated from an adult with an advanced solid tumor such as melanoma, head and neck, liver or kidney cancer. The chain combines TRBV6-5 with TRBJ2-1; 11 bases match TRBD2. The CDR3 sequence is CASSFTTSGGMDEQFF. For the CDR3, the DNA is TGTGCCAGCAGTTTCACAACTAGCGGGGGAATGGATGAGCAGTTCTTC.